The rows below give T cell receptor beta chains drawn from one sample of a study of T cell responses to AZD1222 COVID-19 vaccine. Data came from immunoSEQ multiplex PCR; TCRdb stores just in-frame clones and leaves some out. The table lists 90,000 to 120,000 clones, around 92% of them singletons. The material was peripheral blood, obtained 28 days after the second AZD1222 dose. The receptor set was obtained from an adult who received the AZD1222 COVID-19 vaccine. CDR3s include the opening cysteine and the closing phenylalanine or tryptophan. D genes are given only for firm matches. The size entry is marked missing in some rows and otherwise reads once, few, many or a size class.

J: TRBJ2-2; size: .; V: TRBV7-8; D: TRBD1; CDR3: CASSPVTGITGELFF; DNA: TGTGCCAGCAGCCCCGTGACAGGGATCACCGGGGAGCTGTTTTTT
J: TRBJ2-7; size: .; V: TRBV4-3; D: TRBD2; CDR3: CASSQDTSGIRNEQYF; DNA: TGCGCCAGCAGCCAAGATACTAGCGGGATTCGAAACGAGCAGTACTTC
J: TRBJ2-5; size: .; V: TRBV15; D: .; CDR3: CATSREREGGEGALETQYF; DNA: TGTGCCACCAGCAGAGAGAGAGAGGGAGGTGAAGGGGCGTTGGAGACCCAGTACTTC
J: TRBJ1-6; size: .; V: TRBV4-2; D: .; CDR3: CASSQEDFLGSTVLGLNSPLHF; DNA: TGTGCCAGCAGCCAAGAAGATTTTCTGGGGTCGACAGTATTGGGCCTTAATTCACCCCTCCACTTT
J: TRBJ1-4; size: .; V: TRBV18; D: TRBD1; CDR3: CASSRTGEVEKLFF; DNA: TGTGCCAGCTCACGGACAGGGGAGGTTGAAAAACTGTTTTTT
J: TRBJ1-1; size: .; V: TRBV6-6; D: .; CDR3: CASSYGQNLALF; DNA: TGTGCCAGCAGTTACGGACAGAACCTAGCGCTCTTT
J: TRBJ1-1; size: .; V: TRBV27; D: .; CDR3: CASITNTEAFF; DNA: TGTGCCAGCATCACGAACACTGAAGCTTTCTTT
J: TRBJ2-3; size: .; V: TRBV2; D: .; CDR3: CASSEERFDTQYF; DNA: TGTGCCAGCAGTGAAGAGCGATTTGATACGCAGTATTTT
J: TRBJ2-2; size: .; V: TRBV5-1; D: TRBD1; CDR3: CASTRDRDFGELFF; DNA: TGCGCCAGCACACGGGACAGGGACTTCGGGGAGCTGTTTTTT
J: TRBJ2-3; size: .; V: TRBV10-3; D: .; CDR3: CAIKDMGWDTQYF; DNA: TGTGCCATCAAAGACATGGGGTGGGATACGCAGTATTTT
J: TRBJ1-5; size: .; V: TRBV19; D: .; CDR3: CASNAVSGGMRGQPQHF; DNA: TGTGCCAGTAATGCGGTCTCGGGGGGAATGCGGGGACAGCCCCAGCATTTT
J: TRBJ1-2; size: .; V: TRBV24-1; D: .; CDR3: CATRGGFGRDGYTF; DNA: TGTGCCACCAGGGGAGGATTTGGGAGAGATGGCTACACCTTC
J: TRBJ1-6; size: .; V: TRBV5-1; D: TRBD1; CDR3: CASSTRGNGNSPLHF; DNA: TGCGCCAGCAGCACCAGGGGGAATGGGAATTCACCCCTCCACTTT
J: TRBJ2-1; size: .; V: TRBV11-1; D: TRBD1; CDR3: CASSPGQGVHNEQFF; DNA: TGTGCCAGCAGCCCAGGACAGGGTGTCCACAATGAGCAGTTCTTC
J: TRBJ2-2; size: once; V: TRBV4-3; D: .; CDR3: CASSQDQKVTGELFF; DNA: TGCGCCAGCAGCCAAGATCAGAAGGTAACCGGGGAGCTGTTTTTT
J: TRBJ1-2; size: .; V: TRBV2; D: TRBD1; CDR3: CASSERDSFYGYTF; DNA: TGTGCCAGCAGTGAAAGGGACAGCTTCTATGGCTACACCTTC
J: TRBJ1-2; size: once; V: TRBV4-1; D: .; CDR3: CASSQDVDYGYTF; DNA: TGCGCCAGCAGCCAAGATGTGGACTATGGCTACACCTTC
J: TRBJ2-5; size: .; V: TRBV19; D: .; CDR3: CASSIGLRETQYF; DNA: TGTGCCAGTAGTATCGGACTACGAGAGACCCAGTACTTC
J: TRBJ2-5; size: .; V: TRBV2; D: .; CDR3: CASSLDRIQETQYF; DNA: TGTGCCAGCAGTCTAGACAGGATACAAGAGACCCAGTACTTC
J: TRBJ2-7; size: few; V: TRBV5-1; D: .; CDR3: CASSLYGPESSYEQYF; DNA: TGCGCCAGCAGCTTGTATGGCCCGGAGAGCTCCTACGAGCAGTACTTC
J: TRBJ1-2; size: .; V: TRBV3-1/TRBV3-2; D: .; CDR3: CASSQTGYGYTF; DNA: TGTGCCAGCAGCCAAACAGGGTATGGCTACACCTTC
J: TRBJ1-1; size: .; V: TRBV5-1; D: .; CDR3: CASRELMNTEAFF; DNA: TGCGCCAGCAGGGAATTGATGAACACTGAAGCTTTCTTT
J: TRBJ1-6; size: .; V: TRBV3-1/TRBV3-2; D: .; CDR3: CASSPPSRDGENSPLHF; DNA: TGTGCCAGCAGCCCCCCCTCCCGGGACGGAGAAAATTCACCCCTCCACTTT
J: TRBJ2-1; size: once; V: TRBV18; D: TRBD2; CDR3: CASSPGLAGGFSYNEQFF; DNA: TGTGCCAGCTCACCCGGACTAGCGGGAGGGTTCTCCTACAATGAGCAGTTCTTC
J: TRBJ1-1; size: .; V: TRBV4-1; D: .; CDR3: CASSQVVRGEAFF; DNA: TGCGCCAGCAGCCAAGTAGTAAGGGGCGAAGCTTTCTTT
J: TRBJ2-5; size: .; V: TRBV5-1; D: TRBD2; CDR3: CASSLGSGEETQYF; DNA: TGCGCCAGCAGCTTGGGTAGCGGGGAAGAGACCCAGTACTTC
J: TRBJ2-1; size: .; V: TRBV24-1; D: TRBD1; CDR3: CATSNRGSAYNEQFF; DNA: TGTGCCACCAGCAACAGGGGATCGGCCTACAATGAGCAGTTCTTC
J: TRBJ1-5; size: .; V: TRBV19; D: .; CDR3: CASRASKSQPQHF; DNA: TGTGCCAGTAGAGCCTCAAAGAGCCAGCCCCAGCATTTT
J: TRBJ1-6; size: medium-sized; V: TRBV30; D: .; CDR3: CALRTGIGNSPLHF; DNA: TGTGCTCTCCGGACTGGGATCGGTAATTCACCCCTCCACTTT
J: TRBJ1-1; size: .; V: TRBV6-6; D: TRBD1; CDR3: CASRRSDRGQGNTEAFF; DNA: TGTGCCAGCAGACGATCGGACAGGGGGCAAGGGAATACTGAAGCTTTCTTT
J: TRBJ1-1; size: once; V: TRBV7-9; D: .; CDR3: CAFGAEAFF; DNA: TGTGCCTTCGGGGCTGAAGCTTTCTTT
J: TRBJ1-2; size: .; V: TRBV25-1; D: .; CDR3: CASMEGSSVGGYTF; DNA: TGTGCCAGCATGGAGGGGTCGTCGGTCGGCGGCTACACCTTC
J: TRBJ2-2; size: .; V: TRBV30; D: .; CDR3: CAWSSPFQGTLGELFF; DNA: TGTGCCTGGAGTTCCCCCTTCCAGGGGACCTTAGGGGAGCTGTTTTTT
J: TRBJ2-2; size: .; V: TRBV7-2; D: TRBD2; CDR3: CASSFTRLAISGELFF; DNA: TGTGCCAGCAGCTTCACGAGACTAGCGATCAGCGGGGAGCTGTTTTTT
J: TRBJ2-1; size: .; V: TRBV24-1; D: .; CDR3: CATSDLHNEQFF; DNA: TGTGCCACCAGTGATTTACACAATGAGCAGTTCTTC
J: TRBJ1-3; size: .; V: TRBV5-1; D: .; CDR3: CASSPGTARNTIYF; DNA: TGCGCCAGCAGCCCGGGGACGGCCCGGAACACCATATATTTT
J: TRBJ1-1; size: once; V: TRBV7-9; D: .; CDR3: CASTNLRGNTEAFF; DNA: TGTGCCAGCACCAACCTTCGGGGAAACACTGAAGCTTTCTTT
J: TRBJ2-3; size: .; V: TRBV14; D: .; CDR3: CASAIVGDTQYF; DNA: TGTGCCAGCGCCATCGTGGGAGATACGCAGTATTTT
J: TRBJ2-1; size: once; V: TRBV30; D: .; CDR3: CAWRGGLPRNEQFF; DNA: TGTGCCTGGAGGGGGGGGCTTCCGCGGAATGAGCAGTTCTTC
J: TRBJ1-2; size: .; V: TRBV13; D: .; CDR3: CASSLGMTGSNYGYTF; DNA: TGTGCCAGCAGCTTAGGAATGACCGGCTCTAACTATGGCTACACCTTC
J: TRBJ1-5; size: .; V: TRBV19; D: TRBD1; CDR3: CASKQGDQPQHF; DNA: TGTGCCAGTAAGCAGGGGGATCAGCCCCAGCATTTT
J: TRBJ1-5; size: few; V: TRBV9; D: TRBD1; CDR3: CASSVGQEDQPQHF; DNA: TGTGCCAGCAGCGTGGGACAGGAGGATCAGCCCCAGCATTTT